This T cell receptor (beta chain) came from a study of cytomegalovirus exposure and HLA in healthy donors. Study results and caveats: Most TCR sequences were uncommon, yet certain public TCRs appeared in many donors.

Germline V gene lookup returns CDR1 SGHAT and CDR2 FQNNGV. Losses at the gene ends were 4 bases for V and 3 bases for J; bases not matched to a gene: 3. The CDR3 is made up of 15 amino acids. Comment on this clone: Antigen unknown.

Primers for the PCR totalled 60 Vbeta and 13 Jbeta. Sequenced by immunoSEQ multiplex PCR; TCRdb stores in-frame clones only, minus some. The sample lists 150,000 to 200,000 clones; about three quarters were seen once. The sequencing input was PBMCs. This rearrangement joins TRBV11-2 to TRBJ2-2; 9 bases are a match to TRBD2. This clonotype was sampled from a man younger than 35 in good health and CMV-seropositive. The CDR3 region has the DNA TGTGCCAGCAGCTCTAGCGGGGTCTACACCGGGGAGCTGTTTTTT. This codes for CASSSSGVYTGELFF.